These T cell receptor beta chains were read from a single sample in a study of blood T cell repertoires in COVID-19. Generated by immunoSEQ multiplex PCR, the TCRdb table keeps only in-frame clones and is missing some. In the table there are approximately 120,000 clones, around 70% of which are singletons. The sequencing sample was made of peripheral blood. Source of these receptors: a man of 80 years or more with COVID-19, enrolled during active disease. Each CDR3 is given with its conserved first and last residue. D genes are given only for firm matches. Clone size is not always given. Where it is, it says once, few, many or a class for expanded clones.

abundance: -
len: 12
v_gene: TRBV18
d_gene: -
j_gene: TRBJ2-1
CDR3aa: CASSPARGEQFF
CDR3nt: TGTGCCAGCTCCCCAGCGAGAGGTGAGCAGTTCTTC

abundance: -
len: 15
v_gene: TRBV11-3
d_gene: -
j_gene: TRBJ2-7
CDR3aa: CASSALGGGGYEQYF
CDR3nt: TGTGCCAGCAGCGCCTTGGGCGGAGGCGGGTACGAGCAGTACTTC

abundance: -
len: 15
v_gene: TRBV21-1
d_gene: -
j_gene: TRBJ1-2
CDR3aa: CASSKQTGLPYGYTF
CDR3nt: TGTGCCAGCAGCAAACAAACAGGGCTGCCCTATGGCTACACCTTC

abundance: -
len: 15
v_gene: TRBV28
d_gene: -
j_gene: TRBJ1-5
CDR3aa: CASSRADRNNQPQHF
CDR3nt: TGTGCCAGCAGCAGAGCGGACCGAAACAATCAGCCCCAGCATTTT

abundance: once
len: 13
v_gene: TRBV10-2
d_gene: -
j_gene: TRBJ1-1
CDR3aa: CASSEQGRTEAFF
CDR3nt: TGCGCCAGCAGTGAACAGGGTCGGACTGAAGCTTTCTTT

abundance: once
len: 15
v_gene: TRBV5-8
d_gene: -
j_gene: TRBJ2-3
CDR3aa: CASSLALDGTDTQYF
CDR3nt: TGTGCCAGCAGCTTGGCTCTAGACGGCACAGATACGCAGTATTTT

abundance: -
len: 14
v_gene: TRBV18
d_gene: -
j_gene: TRBJ2-3
CDR3aa: CASSPRQAGDTQYF
CDR3nt: TGTGCCAGCTCACCCAGACAGGCGGGAGATACGCAGTATTTT

abundance: -
len: 15
v_gene: TRBV7-3
d_gene: TRBD1
j_gene: TRBJ2-3
CDR3aa: CASSYKGDSSDTQYF
CDR3nt: TGTGCCAGCAGCTACAAAGGGGACAGCTCAGATACGCAGTATTTT

abundance: -
len: 15
v_gene: TRBV5-8
d_gene: TRBD2
j_gene: TRBJ2-7
CDR3aa: CASSRSGRASYEQYF
CDR3nt: TGTGCCAGCAGCCGGAGCGGGAGGGCCTCCTACGAGCAGTACTTC

abundance: -
len: 12
v_gene: TRBV5-8
d_gene: -
j_gene: TRBJ1-2
CDR3aa: CASSLGEYGYTF
CDR3nt: TGTGCCAGCAGCTTGGGGGAGTATGGCTACACCTTC

abundance: -
len: 17
v_gene: TRBV4-3
d_gene: -
j_gene: TRBJ1-1
CDR3aa: CASSQDRASGIGTEAFF
CDR3nt: TGCGCCAGCAGCCAAGATCGAGCGTCAGGGATCGGCACTGAAGCTTTCTTT